The 19 T cell receptor beta chains given below trace back to one sample, sequenced in a study of patients and donors after allogeneic stem cell transplantation. Using its own MiXCR run on the RT-PCR reads, TCRdb lists one record per CDR3 protein. Of some 200,000 distinct CDR3 sequences detected, roughly 40% appear once; the ten largest clones hold 33%. Specimen: blood, either unsorted or a sorted T cell fraction (not recorded which). These receptors were obtained from a human donor who was either an allogeneic HSCT recipient or a stem cell or donor lymphocyte infusion donor (not recorded which). It is not recorded whose cells these are; they may come from a transplant donor.

V and J are TRBV9 and TRBJ2-7; TRBD2 might be the D (5 bases). CDR1 SGDLS and CDR2 YYNGEE come from the germline V gene. The V end lost 2 bases, the J end lost 6 bases, and 15 bases lay between the germline ends. The length of the CDR3 is 14 residues. The CDR3 DNA sequence: TGTGCCAGCAGCGTGAGTAGACTACCTTTCGAGCAGTACTTC. This codes for CASSVSRLPFEQYF. Together with reference TRBV9 and TRBJ2-7, the CDR3 gives the full variable domain: DSGVTQTPKHLITATGQRVTLRCSPRSGDLSVYWYQQSLDQGLQFLIQYYNGEERAKGNILERFSAQQFPDLHSELNLSSLELGDSALYFCASSVSRLPFEQYFGPGTRLTVT.

In this sample, this clonotype turned up a few times. V gene TRBV4-3 combines with J gene TRBJ1-4; perhaps TRBD1 as D (6 bases). V was pared by 0 bases and J by 7 bases, with 12 bases between. The CDR3 consists of 15 residues. Germline-derived CDR1 and CDR2 are LGHNA and YSLEER. The CDR3 here is CASSQDEGVAEKLFF. CDR3 coding DNA: TGCGCCAGCAGCCAAGATGAGGGGGTCGCTGAAAAACTGTTTTTT.

V gene TRBV6-5 combines with J gene TRBJ2-2; D may be TRBD1 or TRBD2 (6 bases each). The germline gives CDR1 MNHEY, CDR2 SVGAGI. The CDR3 runs to 13 residues. Trimming removed 7 bases from V and 4 bases from J, with 10 bases in between. CDR3 sequence: CASKGGLTGELFF. Here the CDR3 DNA reads TGTGCCAGCAAGGGGGGTCTCACCGGGGAGCTGTTTTTT.

The chain couples TRBV7-9 to TRBJ2-7, with 14 bases that match TRBD2. Germline V gene data show CDR1 as SEHNR and CDR2 as FQNEAQ (reference sequence). The CDR3 has 15 residues. V lost 4 bases to trimming and J lost 5 bases; unmatched junction nucleotides: 4. The CDR3 nucleotides read TGTGCCAGCAGCTCGGGACTAGCGGGAGTTGACGAGCAGTACTTC. Encoded protein: CASSSGLAGVDEQYF.

This clonotype was observed a handful of times. The chain has TRBV28 and TRBJ1-5; possibly TRBD1 for D (6 bases). Germline lookup yields CDR1 MDHEN and CDR2 SYDVKM. CDR3 size: 15 residues. The V end was cut by 3 bases, the J end by 5 bases, with 14 bases between. The CDR3 DNA sequence: TGTGCCAGCAGTTTGGGGGCGCGGAAAGATCAGCCCCAGCATTTT. Translated, it gives CASSLGARKDQPQHF.

The V gene is TRBV7-6, the J gene TRBJ2-1; D not resolved. From germline, CDR1 is SGHVS and CDR2 FNYEAQ. Trimming took 1 base from V and 6 from J, leaving 16 bases between them. The CDR3 loop spans 16 amino acids. The DNA for the CDR3 is TGTGCCAGCAGCTTAGAGGGCCCCATCCGGTCCAATGAGCAGTTCTTC. Its protein product is CASSLEGPIRSNEQFF.

The chain is built from TRBV9 and TRBJ2-2, with 10 bases identical to TRBD2. Germline assignment: CDR1 SGDLS and CDR2 YYNGEE. J lost 7 bases, V lost 0 bases, and 6 bases had no gene match. CDR3 length equals 16 residues. CDR3 DNA: TGTGCCAGCAGCGTAGGAGCGGGAGGGCTGAGCGGGGAGCTGTTTTTT. Encoded protein: CASSVGAGGLSGELFF.

For this clonotype: A read error may produce the germline difference seen at one junction end. This chain connects TRBV5-1 to TRBJ2-6; no firm D call. The germline V gene has CDR1 SGHRS and CDR2 YFSETQ. The CDR3 is 13 amino acids. CDR3: CASSLSGANVLTF. CDR3 coding DNA: TGTGCCAGCAGCCTCTCTGGGGCCAACGTCCTGACTTTC.

The chain is built from TRBV27 and TRBJ2-1; possible D gene TRBD2, 6 bases. Trimming cost V 6 bases and J 8 bases, with 8 bases left between them. CDR1 is MNHEY, CDR2 SMNVEV, per germline (reference sequence). The CDR3 extends over 11 amino acids. Here the CDR3 reads CASREGDEQFF. The CDR3 DNA is TGTGCCAGCAGGGAGGGAGATGAGCAGTTCTTC.

The V gene is TRBV7-9, the J gene TRBJ1-1; no firm D call. The CDR3 loop spans 13 amino acids. Looked up from germline, CDR1 is SEHNR and CDR2 is FQNEAQ (reference sequence). V lost 1 base and J lost 5, with 8 bases in between. The CDR3 loop is CASSLGKGTEAFF. The CDR3 region has the DNA TGTGCCAGCAGCTTAGGGAAAGGAACTGAAGCTTTCTTT.

This clonotype occurred a few times. The chain recombines TRBV5-1 with TRBJ1-1; D is perhaps TRBD1 (5 bases). The germline gives CDR1 SGHRS, CDR2 YFSETQ. V gave up 0 bases and J gave up 4 bases, with 25 bases separating them. The CDR3 is made up of 19 amino acids. CDR3 region: CASSLGPVVGTGGITEAFF. CDR3 nucleotide sequence: TGCGCCAGCAGCTTGGGTCCTGTGGTTGGAACAGGCGGTATCACTGAAGCTTTCTTT.

The chain has TRBV5-6 and TRBJ1-2, with D unresolved. This CDR3 region has 15 residues. In germline, CDR1 is SGHDT, CDR2 YYEEEE. Between the trimmed V and J ends, which lost 2 bases and 1 base, there was a span of 12 bases. In DNA, the CDR3 is TGTGCCAGCAGCTTATCCCTCCTCATTAACTATGGCTACACCTTC. This gives the protein CASSLSLLINYGYTF. The whole variable domain, remainder taken from reference TRBV5-6 and TRBJ1-2, is DAGVTQSPTHLIKTRGQQVTLRCSPKSGHDTVSWYQQALGQGPQFIFQYYEEEERQRGNFPDRFSGHQFPNYSSELNVNALLLGDSALYLCASSLSLLINYGYTFGSGTRLTVV.

The J gene is TRBJ1-2, the V gene TRBV11-2, with D perhaps TRBD1 (5 bases). The CDR3 loop spans 17 amino acids. CDR1 is SGHAT and CDR2 is FQNNGV in the germline V gene. V gave up 4 bases and J gave up 2 bases, with 20 bases separating them. The CDR3 region has the DNA TGTGCCAGCAGCTGGGACTTCGGACACAAGCTAAACTATGGCTACACCTTC. Its translation: CASSWDFGHKLNYGYTF.

The chain uses TRBV28 and TRBJ2-3; 7 nucleotides align to TRBD2. Germline CDR1 MDHEN, CDR2 SYDVKM. The CDR3 is 16 residues long. J was trimmed by 2 bases and V by 1 base; bases with no gene match: 6. The CDR3 nucleotides are TGTGCCAGCAGTTTATACTCTCGGGGGGACACAGATACGCAGTATTTT. The encoded protein is CASSLYSRGDTDTQYF.

This clonotype showed up just a few times. The chain has TRBV10-3 and TRBJ1-3, with D unclear. The V gene's germline CDR1 is ENHRY and CDR2 SYGVKD. The CDR3 is 14 amino acids. Trimming stripped 3 bases from V and 0 bases from J, with 6 bases between. CDR3 nucleotides: TGTGCCATCAGTGACGGAAGCTCTGGAAACACCATATATTTT. It yields the protein CAISDGSSGNTIYF.

The J gene is TRBJ2-1, the V gene TRBV7-9; TRBD2 aligns across 11 bases. With V trimmed by 4 bases and J by 8 bases, 13 bases remained unmatched. CDR1 is SEHNR, CDR2 FQNEAQ, per germline (reference sequence). The CDR3 sequence is 17 residues long. The CDR3 DNA follows: TGTGCCAGCAGCTCAGGACTAGCGGGCCCCAAATGGGATGAGCAGTTCTTC. It translates to CASSSGLAGPKWDEQFF. Combining the CDR3 with reference TRBV7-9 and TRBJ2-1 gives the whole variable domain DTGVSQNPRHKITKRGQNVTFRCDPISEHNRLYWYRQTLGQGPEFLTYFQNEAQLEKSRLLSDRFSAERPKGSFSTLEIQRTEQGDSAMYLCASSSGLAGPKWDEQFFGPGTRLTVL.

This clonotype was observed a handful of times. V is TRBV5-1 and J is TRBJ1-3; possibly TRBD1 for D (5 bases). Per the germline V gene, CDR1 is SGHRS and CDR2 is YFSETQ. The length of the CDR3 is 16 residues. V was clipped by 6 bases and J by 2 bases, with 18 bases between them. CDR3 amino acids: CASNRPPYLPGNTIYF. DNA for the CDR3: TGCGCCAGCAACAGGCCACCTTACCTCCCTGGAAACACCATATATTTT. The complete variable domain, with remaining parts taken from reference TRBV5-1 and TRBJ1-3, reads KAGVTQTPRYLIKTRGQQVTLSCSPISGHRSVSWYQQTPGQGLQFLFEYFSETQRNKGNFPGRFSGRQFSNSRSEMNVSTLELGDSALYLCASNRPPYLPGNTIYFGEGSWLTVV.

This clonotype has just a few counts. The chain uses TRBV4-3 and TRBJ1-1; no clear D. CDR1 and CDR2 (germline): LGHNA, YSLEER. This CDR3 region has 14 residues. Trimming pared 3 bases from V and 3 bases from J, leaving 11 bases between. The CDR3 sequence: CASSHNLGDTEAFF. For the CDR3, the DNA is TGCGCCAGCAGCCACAACCTTGGGGACACTGAAGCTTTCTTT.

This clonotype was picked up one time. The chain combines TRBV28 with TRBJ2-7, with TRBD1 matching 7 bases. The V segment lost 11 bases and the J segment 5 bases; nucleotides outside the gene matches: 12. The CDR3 loop spans 13 amino acids. The germline V gene has CDR1 MDHEN and CDR2 SYDVKM. For the CDR3, the DNA is TGTGCCGTTGCGGCGAGACAGGGCCACGAGCAGTACTTC. Translated, it gives CAVAARQGHEQYF.